This T cell receptor beta chain was recorded in a study of CD8 T cells in Susac syndrome. After extraction with the RNeasy kit, roughly 0.45 to 1 ug of the RNA was reverse transcribed using random hexamers. An immunoSEQ multiplex PCR generated amplified TCR beta CDR3 products spanning 54 Vbeta and 13 Jbeta. TCRdb processed the immunoSEQ multiplex PCR reads anew with MiXCR; each CDR3 protein has one entry. The sample contains about 150,000 distinct CDR3 sequences, approximately 96% of which appear only once. CDR3 size: 15 residues. Germline V gene sequence: CDR1 LGHNA, CDR2 YSLEER. It was treatment-naive patients with stable or active relapsing-remitting disease who made up the multiple sclerosis controls. The authors negatively isolated CD8+ and CD4+ T cells and FACS-enriched TEMRA cells. About this clonotype itself: The junction does not match germline at one end; this may be a read error.

The chain combines TRBV4-3 with TRBJ1-2, with TRBD1 identical over 7 bases. The sequence was collected from a human donor with multiple sclerosis. The source material was CD8+ T cells from PBMCs. The DNA of the CDR3 is TGCGCCAGCAGACAAGATCTCAGGGGGGCGTCAGGCTACACCTTC. Its translation is CASRQDLRGASGYTF.